A selection of T cell receptor beta chains follows, all from one sample in a study of T cells in localized non-small cell lung cancer. Method: immunoSEQ multiplex PCR; TCRdb's copy keeps in-frame clones and lacks some. The table has approximately 29,000 clones, 78% seen once. The material was peripheral blood, obtained before any cancer treatment. These receptors were taken from a male donor older than 55 with stage II squamous cell lung carcinoma. Each CDR3 is given with its conserved first and last residue. A D gene is named only where the DNA matches it firmly. Rows give clone size only sometimes, using once, few, many, or a class for an expanded clone.

.	16	TRBV9	TRBJ2-7	TRBD2	TGTGCCAGCAGCGTAGACGGTAGCGGGACGTCCTACGAGCAGTACTTC	CASSVDGSGTSYEQYF
.	12	TRBV29-1	TRBJ1-5	.	TGCAGCGTTGGAAAGGGGAATCAGCCCCAGCATTTT	CSVGKGNQPQHF
.	14	TRBV15	TRBJ2-3	.	TGTGCCACCAGCAGTTATGCCTCCACAGATACGCAGTATTTT	CATSSYASTDTQYF
.	17	TRBV13	TRBJ2-7	TRBD2	TGTGCCAGCAGCCCGACCGCGACTAGCGGGGGGACCTACGAGCAGTACTTC	CASSPTATSGGTYEQYF
.	13	TRBV6-1	TRBJ1-1	TRBD1	TGTGCCAGCAGACTGACAGGGGACACTGAAGCTTTCTTT	CASRLTGDTEAFF
.	16	TRBV7-9	TRBJ2-7	.	TGTGCCAGCAGCCCAGGGGGGGGGCGGGCTACCTACGAGCAGTACTTC	CASSPGGGRATYEQYF
.	13	TRBV30	TRBJ2-2	.	TGTGCCTGGAGTGGGGGAGTCACCGGGGAGCTGTTTTTT	CAWSGGVTGELFF
.	13	TRBV7-9	TRBJ2-5	.	TGTGCCAGCAGCTTATCAGGGTCCGAGACCCAGTACTTC	CASSLSGSETQYF
.	12	TRBV15	TRBJ1-3	.	TGTGCCACCAGCCTGAGGGGAAACACCATATATTTT	CATSLRGNTIYF
.	14	TRBV27	TRBJ2-7	TRBD1	TGTGCCAGCAGTCGAGACAGGGCGATCAGCGAGCAGTACTTC	CASSRDRAISEQYF
.	16	TRBV19	TRBJ1-5	.	TGTGCCAGTAGTATAGTACGCCTTGTGAGCAATCAGCCCCAGCATTTT	CASSIVRLVSNQPQHF
.	12	TRBV6-5	TRBJ2-7	.	TGTGCCAGCAGCTCCGTCCCCTACGAGCAGTACTTC	CASSSVPYEQYF
.	11	TRBV7-9	TRBJ1-2	.	TGTGCCAGCAGCTTAGCCACTTACTACACCTTC	CASSLATYYTF
.	15	TRBV9	TRBJ1-6	TRBD1	TGTGCCAGCAGCGTATTTGACAGGGGTGATTCACCCCTCCACTTT	CASSVFDRGDSPLHF
few	14	TRBV28	TRBJ2-7	TRBD1	TGTGCCAGCAGTTTATCAGGGACAGGGGCCGAGCAGTACTTC	CASSLSGTGAEQYF
.	16	TRBV27	TRBJ1-2	.	TGTGCCAGCAGTCACATCACGGGACTTACAAACTATGGCTACACCTTC	CASSHITGLTNYGYTF
.	13	TRBV18	TRBJ1-2	.	TGTGCCAGCTCACCACCGGACAGCTATGGCTACACCTTC	CASSPPDSYGYTF
.	13	TRBV6-1	TRBJ1-2	TRBD1	TGTGCCAGCAGCGTACAGGGGCACTATGGCTACACCTTC	CASSVQGHYGYTF
.	19	TRBV5-6	TRBJ2-2	.	TGTGCCAGCAGCTTTCGCAACCCCCCCGGCGTCGCGAACACCGGGGAGCTGTTTTTT	CASSFRNPPGVANTGELFF
.	16	TRBV6-5	TRBJ1-2	.	TGTGCCAGCAGTTACGGGAGCAGGGGCAAAAACTATGGCTACACCTTC	CASSYGSRGKNYGYTF
.	15	TRBV7-6	TRBJ2-5	.	TGTGCCAGCAGCTTTACTGGGGACCCGAGGGAGACCCAGTACTTC	CASSFTGDPRETQYF
once	16	TRBV29-1	TRBJ1-1	TRBD1	TGCAGCGTCCCCGGGACAGTAAGAGATTTGAACACTGAAGCTTTCTTT	CSVPGTVRDLNTEAFF